This T cell receptor (beta chain) was identified during a study of cytotoxic CD8 clonotypes in ibrutinib-treated CLL. As for the study in general: Among patients, around 24 responded partially and 2 completely; around 14 then stayed remitted and around 12 progressed after median about 74 months.

The TCR beta libraries used roughly 2.2 micrograms of genomic DNA that came from cryopreserved PBMCs. Points on this clone: Its antigen is unidentified. Possible read error: a much larger clone is one base away. This specimen includes other DNA sequences encoding the same CDR3.

Findings and caveats of the study: Clonality was higher at baseline than in age-matched healthy donors and tracked circulating CD8+ T-cell counts.

Generated by immunoSEQ multiplex PCR, the TCRdb table keeps only in-frame clones and is missing some. The sample yields 60,000 or so clones, around 52% seen once. The CDR3 totals 16 residues. The V gene's germline CDR1 is SGDLS and CDR2 YYNGEE. Trimming removed 0 bases from V and 2 bases from J; junction bases left unmatched: 1. The sample in question was PBMCs, obtained after 12 months of ibrutinib treatment. The TCR originated in a human donor with chronic lymphocytic leukemia. The chain links TRBV9 to TRBJ2-2; TRBD2 agrees at 10 bases. The CDR3 is CASSVELAGNTGELFF. The CDR3, as DNA: TGTGCCAGCAGCGTAGAACTAGCGGGAAACACCGGGGAGCTGTTTTTT.